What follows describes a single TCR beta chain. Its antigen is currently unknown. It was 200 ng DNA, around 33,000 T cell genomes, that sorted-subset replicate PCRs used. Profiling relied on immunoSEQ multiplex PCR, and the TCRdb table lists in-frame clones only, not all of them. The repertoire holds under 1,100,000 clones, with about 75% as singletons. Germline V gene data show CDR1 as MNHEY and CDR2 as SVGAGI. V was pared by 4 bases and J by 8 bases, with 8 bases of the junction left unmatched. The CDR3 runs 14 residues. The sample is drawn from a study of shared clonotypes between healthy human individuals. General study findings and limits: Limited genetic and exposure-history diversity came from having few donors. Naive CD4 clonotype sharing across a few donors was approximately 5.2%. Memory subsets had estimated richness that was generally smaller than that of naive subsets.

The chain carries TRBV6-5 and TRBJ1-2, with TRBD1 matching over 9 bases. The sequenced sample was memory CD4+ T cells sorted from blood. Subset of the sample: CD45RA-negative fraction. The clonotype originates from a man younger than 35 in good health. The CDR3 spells CASSSGTGSWGYTF. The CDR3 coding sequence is TGTGCCAGCAGTTCCGGGACAGGGAGTTGGGGCTACACCTTC.